Listed here are 12 T cell receptor beta chains from one sample, sequenced in a study of early T cells in non-severe SARS-CoV-2 infection (dated by TCRdb to about 2021). Library method: 5' RACE. Sequenced using a NextSeq 500. TCRdb trimmed the raw reads at Q25, called clones with MiXCR and kept productive beta chains. Entries are consolidated by CDR3 protein sequence, retaining the most common genes and DNA. This sample has 60,000 to 85,000 distinct CDR3 sequences in its table, and about 14% of those were observed once. Around 10% of the sample is held by the ten biggest clonotypes. Sequenced input: whole blood. The receptors derive from an adult who was a healthcare worker with PCR-confirmed SARS-CoV-2 infection or an uninfected control (not recorded which).

The rearrangement links TRBV7-9 to TRBJ2-5; D unresolved. The CDR3 extends over 12 amino acids. The V end was cut by 5 bases, the J end by 1 base, with 5 bases between. Germline V gene sequence: CDR1 SEHNR, CDR2 FQNEAQ (reference sequence). The CDR3 sequence: CASSPLQETQYF. For the CDR3, the DNA is TGTGCCAGCAGCCCCCTCCAAGAGACCCAGTACTTC.

This clonotype was seen a handful of times. The V call is TRBV2, the J call TRBJ2-1; 9 positions agree with TRBD1. Germline lookup yields CDR1 SNHLY and CDR2 FYNNEI. The CDR3 contains 16 residues. Trimming took 4 bases from V and 2 from J; bases not matched to a gene: 6. The CDR3, as DNA: TGTGCCAGCAGTGCTACCCGGGACAGGGCCTACAATGAGCAGTTCTTC. It specifies CASSATRDRAYNEQFF. Using reference TRBV2 and TRBJ2-1 for the parts outside the CDR3, the full variable domain is EPEVTQTPSHQVTQMGQEVILRCVPISNHLYFYWYRQILGQKVEFLVSFYNNEISEKSEIFDDQFSVERPDGSNFTLKIRSTKLEDSAMYFCASSATRDRAYNEQFFGPGTRLTVL.

The table lists this clonotype with a few counts. Because the CDR3's place on the DNA is in doubt, the DNA is left out and the CDR3 is given as listed by TCRdb. The CDR3 region is CASSGRTGGAFPGSCFF. This sequence joins TRBV7-6 and TRBJ2-2; the table's D call, TRBD1, has no DNA check behind it. CDR1 is SGHVS and CDR2 is FNYEAQ in the germline V gene. The CDR3 numbers 17 amino acids, ends counted.

This clonotype was detected many times. CDR3 region: CASSVSTGGETQYF. CDR3 in DNA: TGTGCCAGCAGCGTATCTACAGGGGGAGAGACCCAGTACTTC. The V gene is TRBV9, the J gene TRBJ2-5, with TRBD1 identical over 8 bases. Trimming cost V 1 base and J 4 bases; bases outside gene matches: 3. The CDR3 has 14 residues. Germline CDR1 SGDLS, CDR2 YYNGEE.

This clonotype was found many times. The gene calls are TRBV19 and TRBJ1-5, with a possible D match to TRBD1 (5 bases). V lost 3 bases to trimming and J lost 3 bases, with 9 bases between them. CDR1 and CDR2 from the germline V gene are LNHDA and SQIVND (reference sequence). The CDR3 is 14 amino acids. The CDR3 coding sequence is TGTGCCAGTAGTATGGTCAGGGTCAATCAGCCCCAGCATTTT. Amino acids: CASSMVRVNQPQHF.

This clonotype was seen a handful of times. The chain links TRBV6-6 to TRBJ1-3; 11 bases map to TRBD1. After removal of 5 bases from V and 3 bases from J, the junction contained 6 bases not matched to a gene. Germline V lookup: CDR1 MNHNY, CDR2 SVGAGI (reference sequence). CDR3 length: 16 residues. CDR3 sequence reads: CASSLGTGGNGNTIYF. CDR3 nucleotide sequence: TGTGCCAGCAGTCTTGGGACAGGGGGTAATGGAAACACCATATATTTT.

The rearrangement links TRBV29-1 to TRBJ2-7; D perhaps matches TRBD1 (5 bases). CDR3 length equals 15 residues. Germline V gene data show CDR1 as SQVTM and CDR2 as ANQGSEA. V dropped 6 bases and J dropped 0 bases, with 18 bases sitting between them. The CDR3 here is CSVGQIRRSSYEQYF. For the CDR3, the DNA is TGCAGCGTCGGACAAATCAGGAGAAGCTCCTACGAGCAGTACTTC.

There are a few counts of this clonotype. The chain joins TRBV12-3 or TRBV12-4 to TRBJ1-1, with 8 bases that match TRBD1. CDR3 size: 15 residues. The V gene end was trimmed by 6 bases and the J gene end by 5 bases; junction bases not matched to a gene: 11. The CDR3 DNA is TGTGCCAGCAGCCCAATGACAGGGGCGAGGACTGAAGCTTTCTTT. Residues: CASSPMTGARTEAFF.

In its sample, this clonotype was seen a few times. The chain uses TRBV7-3 and TRBJ2-2, with D uncertain. The CDR3 length is 16 residues. Germline V gene sequence: CDR1 SGHTA, CDR2 FQGTGA. The V and J ends lost 5 bases and 4 bases respectively, with 17 bases between them. Here the CDR3 reads CASSPIPARGTGELFF. The CDR3 DNA reads as TGTGCCAGCAGCCCAATCCCCGCGAGAGGCACCGGGGAGCTGTTTTTT.

The chain has TRBV3-1 and TRBJ2-4; possibly TRBD1 for D (5 bases). The CDR3 runs 14 residues. V was clipped by 0 bases and J by 7 bases, with 10 bases between them. The germline V gene encodes CDR1 LGHDT and CDR2 YNNKEL (reference sequence). The CDR3 is CASSQDRVTNIQYF. Here the CDR3 DNA reads TGTGCCAGCAGCCAAGACAGGGTAACGAACATTCAGTACTTC.

This clonotype was seen repeatedly, ten times or more. The V and J genes are TRBV28 and TRBJ1-1; D may be TRBD1 (6 bases). This CDR3 contains 14 residues. Between the trimmed V and J ends, which lost 5 bases and 1 base, there was a span of 11 bases. The germline V gene encodes CDR1 MDHEN and CDR2 SYDVKM. CDR3 region: CASSLGAANTEAFF. The CDR3 DNA is TGTGCCAGCAGTCTGGGGGCAGCGAACACTGAAGCTTTCTTT.

The J gene is TRBJ1-4, the V gene TRBV29-1; tentatively, D is TRBD1 (6 bases). The CDR3 sequence is 12 residues long. The germline V gene has CDR1 SQVTM and CDR2 ANQGSEA. Trimming cost V 7 bases and J 10 bases, with 16 bases left between them. This CDR3 is CSASQGPGKLFF. The CDR3 DNA reads as TGCAGCGCATCACAGGGTCCCGGAAAACTGTTTTTT.